One sample yielded the 28 T cell receptor beta chains listed below, sequenced in a study of T cell responses to AZD1222 COVID-19 vaccine. The repertoire was sequenced with immunoSEQ multiplex PCR; TCRdb's copy has only in-frame clones and lacks some. The sample lists around 130,000 clones; approximately 91% were seen once. Sequencing was performed on peripheral blood, taken on day 0 of AZD1222 vaccination. The receptors come from an adult in good health.

This clone was recorded once. The CDR3 DNA is TGTGCCAGTAGTATAGAGCCGGGACAGAGTAATGAGCAGTTCTTC. It codes for CASSIEPGQSNEQFF. The V call is TRBV19, the J call TRBJ2-1; TRBD1 aligns across 7 bases. J gave up 7 bases and V 0 bases, and 6 bases lay outside the gene matches. Germline CDR1 reads LNHDA; CDR2 reads SQIVND (reference sequence). The CDR3 spans 15 residues. Based on the CDR3 plus reference TRBV19 and TRBJ2-1, the full variable domain is DGGITQSPKYLFRKEGQNVTLSCEQNLNHDAMYWYRQDPGQGLRLIYYSQIVNDFQKGDIAEGYSVSREKKESFPLTVTSAQKNPTAFYLCASSIEPGQSNEQFFGPGTRLTVL.

The genes are TRBV12-3 or TRBV12-4 and TRBJ2-1; tentatively, D is TRBD1 (6 bases). The CDR3 has 12 amino acids. The V end was cut by 5 bases, the J end by 15 bases, with 17 bases between. The CDR3 DNA reads as TGTGCCAGCAGTCGCGGACAGCCGAACCCGTTCTTC. It yields the protein CASSRGQPNPFF.

CDR3 sequence: CASSLGLANTGELFF. The CDR3 region has the DNA TGTGCCAGCAGCCTCGGACTAGCCAACACCGGGGAGCTGTTTTTT. The gene calls are TRBV11-3 and TRBJ2-2; 8 nucleotides match TRBD2. Losses at the gene ends were 5 bases for V and 2 bases for J; bases not matched to a gene: 4. CDR1 is SGHNT, CDR2 YENEEA, per germline. This CDR3 contains 15 residues. Supplemented by reference TRBV11-3 and TRBJ2-2, the full variable domain reads EAGVVQSPRYKIIEKKQPVAFWCNPISGHNTLYWYLQNLGQGPELLIRYENEEAVDDSQLPKDRFSAERLKGVDSTLKIQPAELGDSAVYLCASSLGLANTGELFFGEGSRLTVL.

The genes are TRBV12-3 or TRBV12-4 and TRBJ1-5; the D is unclear. The CDR3 covers 13 residues. The V and J ends lost 2 bases and 9 bases respectively, with 11 bases between them. In DNA, the CDR3 is TGTGCCAGCAGTTTAAGTGGCCCCGGGCCCCAGCATTTT. Its protein product is CASSLSGPGPQHF.

CDR3 sequence: CASSQKSWENTEAFF. CDR3 DNA sequence: TGCGCCAGCAGCCAAAAGAGTTGGGAGAACACTGAAGCTTTCTTT. This chain uses TRBV4-1 with TRBJ1-1; D is unclear. The germline V gene has CDR1 MGHRA and CDR2 YSYEKL. Between the trimmed V and J ends, which lost 2 bases and 1 base, there was a span of 11 bases. This CDR3 spans 15 amino acids.

The rearrangement links TRBV10-2 to TRBJ2-1; 13 nucleotides agree with TRBD2. The CDR3 spans 15 residues. Germline-derived CDR1 and CDR2 are WSHSY and SAAADI. V lost 6 bases, J lost 8 bases, and 7 bases stayed unmatched. This CDR3 reads CASRAGLAGYYEQFF. CDR3 DNA sequence: TGCGCCAGCAGGGCGGGACTAGCGGGATATTATGAGCAGTTCTTC.

Details on this clone: At one boundary the junction diverges from the germline segment, which might be a read error. The chain links TRBV6-5 to TRBJ1-6; the D gene is possibly TRBD1 (5 bases). This CDR3 has 16 amino acids. Germline lookup yields CDR1 MNHEY and CDR2 SVGAGI. CDR3 protein: CASSYEGSGNNSPLHF. In nucleotides, the CDR3 is TGTGCCAGCAGTTACGAGGGGTCAGGGAATAATTCGCCCCTCCACTTT.

This sequence joins TRBV27 and TRBJ1-1; unclear D gene. Between the trimmed V and J ends, which lost 5 bases and 0 bases, there was a span of 13 bases. CDR3 length equals 15 residues. Germline V gene sequence: CDR1 MNHEY, CDR2 SMNVEV (reference sequence). DNA of the CDR3: TGTGCCAGCAGTCCCCAAAGCCTACTGAACACTGAAGCTTTCTTT. Translating it yields CASSPQSLLNTEAFF.

The chain has TRBV5-6 and TRBJ1-5; D may be TRBD1 (6 bases). The CDR3 loop spans 15 amino acids. CDR1 SGHDT and CDR2 YYEEEE come from the germline V gene. The V and J ends lost 1 base and 7 bases respectively, with 15 bases between them. The CDR3 region is CASSLTGGRGQPQHF. CDR3 nucleotides: TGTGCCAGCAGCTTGACTGGGGGCAGGGGCCAGCCCCAGCATTTT.

The V gene is TRBV15, the J gene TRBJ1-2; D unclear. CDR3 length equals 14 residues. Deletions cut 5 bases from V and 5 bases from J, with 15 bases between. The germline CDR1 and CDR2 sequences are LNHNV and YYDKDF (reference sequence). The DNA for the CDR3 is TGTGCCACCAGCCCCGCGGTGTCCGGGTATGGCTACACCTTC. Amino acid sequence: CATSPAVSGYGYTF.

V gene TRBV28 combines with J gene TRBJ2-7; D is unclear. The CDR3 loop spans 11 amino acids. V was trimmed by 6 bases and J by 3 bases, leaving 6 bases between them. CDR1 and CDR2 (germline): MDHEN, SYDVKM. Here the CDR3 DNA reads TGTGCCAGCAGGGCGGTCTACGAGCAGTACTTC. Translation: CASRAVYEQYF. Based on the CDR3 plus reference TRBV28 and TRBJ2-7, the full variable domain is DVKVTQSSRYLVKRTGEKVFLECVQDMDHENMFWYRQDPGLGLRLIYFSYDVKMKEKGDIPEGYSVSREKKERFSLILESASTNQTSMYLCASRAVYEQYFGPGTRLTVT.

The V call is TRBV2, the J call TRBJ1-4; no firm D call. CDR1 SNHLY and CDR2 FYNNEI come from the germline V gene. There are 15 residues in the CDR3. Trimming shortened V by 1 base and J by 0 bases, and 6 bases separated the two germline ends. CDR3 in DNA: TGTGCCAGCAGTGAAGAGCGCGCAACTAATGAAAAACTGTTTTTT. This translates into CASSEERATNEKLFF. Full variable domain (outside the CDR3, taken from reference TRBV2 and TRBJ1-4): EPEVTQTPSHQVTQMGQEVILRCVPISNHLYFYWYRQILGQKVEFLVSFYNNEISEKSEIFDDQFSVERPDGSNFTLKIRSTKLEDSAMYFCASSEERATNEKLFFGSGTQLSVL.

The chain couples TRBV2 to TRBJ2-1; D remains ambiguous. Trimming removed 1 base at V and 15 bases at J, with 7 bases between. From germline, CDR1 is SNHLY and CDR2 FYNNEI. CDR3 size: 10 residues. The CDR3 DNA is TGTGCCAGCAGTGAAGGTCCCCCGTTCTTC. Translating gives CASSEGPPFF.

The gene calls are TRBV6-5 and TRBJ2-7; D is ambiguous. The CDR3 runs 12 residues. Germline V CDR1 and CDR2: MNHEY, SVGAGI. V lost 8 bases and J 1 base, leaving 9 bases between the germline ends. The CDR3 loop reads CASSTESYEQYF. The CDR3 coding sequence is TGTGCCAGCTCGACGGAATCCTACGAGCAGTACTTC.

V is TRBV2 and J is TRBJ1-4; maybe TRBD1 (5 bases). The CDR3 loop spans 13 amino acids. Germline CDR1 is SNHLY and CDR2 is FYNNEI. Trimming removed 8 bases from V and 4 bases from J, with 11 bases in between. CDR3 region: CASSRDLNEKLFF. The CDR3 DNA reads TGTGCCAGCTCCCGGGACCTTAATGAAAAACTGTTTTTT.

The chain employs TRBV6-6 and TRBJ1-3, with D perhaps TRBD1 (6 bases). Trimming took 6 bases from V and 0 from J, leaving 12 bases between them. Germline-derived CDR1 and CDR2 are MNHNY and SVGAGI (reference sequence). The CDR3 spans 15 residues. The CDR3 DNA reads as TGTGCCAGCAGGATGGACAGCCTCTCTGGAAACACCATATATTTT. It encodes CASRMDSLSGNTIYF.

As concerns this clone: One end of the junction fails to match germline, which may point to a read error. The genes are TRBV15 and TRBJ2-4, with a weak D call TRBD2 (6 bases). CDR3 length: 14 amino acids. Germline loops: CDR1 LNHNV, CDR2 YYDKDF (reference sequence). CDR3 nucleotide sequence: TGTGCCACCAGAAGAGCCGGGACTAAAAACATTCAGTACTTC. This sequence encodes CATRRAGTKNIQYF.

The chain has TRBV11-3 and TRBJ2-1; D is ambiguous. This CDR3 has 18 amino acids. Germline V lookup: CDR1 SGHNT, CDR2 YENEEA. The V end was cut by 0 bases, the J end by 0 bases, with 15 bases between. CDR3 amino acids: CASSLEAVSLSSYNEQFF. DNA for the CDR3: TGTGCCAGCAGCTTAGAGGCGGTGTCTCTCAGCTCCTACAATGAGCAGTTCTTC.

This rearrangement joins TRBV11-2 to TRBJ2-1; 8 bases are a match to TRBD1. The CDR3 sequence is 16 residues long. V dropped 3 bases and J dropped 5; count of bases not matched to a gene: 9. Germline V gene lookup returns CDR1 SGHAT and CDR2 FQNNGV. CDR3 in amino acids: CASSFRQGAMNNEQFF. The CDR3 DNA reads as TGTGCCAGCAGCTTTCGGCAGGGGGCTATGAACAATGAGCAGTTCTTC.

A note on this clone: The sample carries other DNA sequences with the same CDR3. The CDR3: CAWSRGNQPQHF. As DNA, the CDR3 is TGTGCCTGGAGCAGGGGCAATCAGCCCCAGCATTTT. The rearrangement joins TRBV30 to TRBJ1-5; a weak D match, TRBD1 (5 bases). The CDR3 runs to 12 residues. Germline-derived CDR1 and CDR2 are GTSNPN and SVGIG (reference sequence). V gave up 3 bases and J gave up 2 bases, with 5 bases separating them.

The V gene is TRBV4-1, the J gene TRBJ1-1, with a possible D match to TRBD1 (5 bases). The CDR3 contains 15 residues. V was pared by 2 bases and J by 5 bases, with 15 bases between. Germline V gene data show CDR1 as MGHRA and CDR2 as YSYEKL. CDR3 region: CASSQPTSGNTEAFF. In DNA, the CDR3 is TGCGCCAGCAGCCAACCGACATCAGGGAATACTGAAGCTTTCTTT.

The chain carries TRBV4-1 and TRBJ1-1, with TRBD1 identical over 9 bases. CDR1 is MGHRA, CDR2 YSYEKL, per germline. After removal of 0 bases from V and 5 bases from J, the junction contained 7 bases not matched to a gene. This CDR3 comprises 16 residues. This CDR3 reads CASSQDRGTGSTEAFF. In DNA form, the CDR3 reads TGCGCCAGCAGCCAAGATAGGGGGACAGGGAGTACTGAAGCTTTCTTT.

The chain has TRBV27 and TRBJ2-7, with 10 nucleotides matching TRBD1. V lost 4 bases to trimming and J lost 4 bases; unmatched junction nucleotides: 7. Germline V lookup: CDR1 MNHEY, CDR2 SMNVEV (reference sequence). This CDR3 contains 15 residues. CDR3 nucleotides: TGTGCCAGCAGTTCCCCGACAGGGGGCTCTTACGAGCAGTACTTC. It translates to CASSSPTGGSYEQYF.

The chain carries TRBV18 and TRBJ2-4, with no clear D. V dropped 0 bases and J dropped 0 bases, with 6 bases sitting between them. CDR1 and CDR2 (germline): KGHSH, LQKENI. This CDR3 has 15 amino acids. CDR3 loop: CASSPPSLAKNIQYF. CDR3 in DNA: TGTGCCAGCTCACCACCAAGTCTAGCCAAAAACATTCAGTACTTC.

The chain is built from TRBV2 and TRBJ2-7; 9 bases match TRBD1. CDR1 is SNHLY, CDR2 FYNNEI, per germline. Losses at the gene ends were 10 bases for V and 2 bases for J; bases not matched to a gene: 12. This CDR3 region has 15 residues. The CDR3 is CAIGRPGQGPYEQYF. CDR3 DNA sequence: TGTGCCATTGGGCGCCCGGGACAGGGTCCCTACGAGCAGTACTTC.

This clone was detected only a few times. The CDR3 DNA follows: TGTGCCAGCAGTTATGGGGGGAGCTCTGAAAAACTGTTTTTT. The encoded protein is CASSYGGSSEKLFF. The chain carries TRBV6-2 or TRBV6-3 and TRBJ1-4; D perhaps matches TRBD1 (5 bases). The CDR3 has 14 residues. From germline, CDR1 is MNHEY and CDR2 SVGEGT. V gave up 3 bases and J gave up 7 bases, with 12 bases separating them.

The chain uses TRBV7-2 and TRBJ2-2, with TRBD2 identical over 7 bases. The CDR3 has 15 amino acids. V was clipped by 5 bases and J by 5 bases; unmatched bases: 8. CDR1 is SGHTA, CDR2 FQGNSA, per germline. The DNA of the CDR3 is TGTGCCAGCAGCAGACCGGGACTACTGACCGGGGAGCTGTTTTTT. Translating it yields CASSRPGLLTGELFF.

The chain is built from TRBV18 and TRBJ1-4, with 7 bases lining up with TRBD1. Trimming at V came to 4 bases and at J to 8 bases, leaving 10 bases not matched to a gene. This CDR3 is 15 amino acids long. The V gene's germline CDR1 is KGHSH and CDR2 LQKENI. The CDR3 DNA is TGTGCCAGCTCACAAATCACAGGGGTCGGGGAAAAACTGTTTTTT. It codes for CASSQITGVGEKLFF.